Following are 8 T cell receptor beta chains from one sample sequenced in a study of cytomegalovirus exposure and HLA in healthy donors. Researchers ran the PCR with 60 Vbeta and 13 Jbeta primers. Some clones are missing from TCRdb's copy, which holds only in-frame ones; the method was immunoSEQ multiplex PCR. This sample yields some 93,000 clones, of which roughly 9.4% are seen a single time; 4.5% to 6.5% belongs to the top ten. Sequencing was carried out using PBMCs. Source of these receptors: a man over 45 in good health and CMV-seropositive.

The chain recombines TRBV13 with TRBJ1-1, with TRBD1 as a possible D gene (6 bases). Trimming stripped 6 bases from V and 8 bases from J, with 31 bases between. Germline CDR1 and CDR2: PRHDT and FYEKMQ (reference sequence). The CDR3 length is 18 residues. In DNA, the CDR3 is TGTGCCAGCAGTCCGACTTCAGAACAGGGATCATCGATAACCGAAGCTTTCTTT. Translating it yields CASSPTSEQGSSITEAFF.

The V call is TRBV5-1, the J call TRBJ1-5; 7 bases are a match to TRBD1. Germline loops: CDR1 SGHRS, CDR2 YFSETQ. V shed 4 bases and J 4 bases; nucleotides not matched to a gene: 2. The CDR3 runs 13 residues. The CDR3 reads CASSRDSNQPQHF. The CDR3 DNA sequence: TGCGCCAGCAGCAGGGACAGTAATCAGCCCCAGCATTTT.

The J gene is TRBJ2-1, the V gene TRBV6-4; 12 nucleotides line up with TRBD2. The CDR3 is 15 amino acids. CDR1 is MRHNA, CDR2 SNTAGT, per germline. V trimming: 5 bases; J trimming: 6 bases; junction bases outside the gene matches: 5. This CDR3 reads CASSSRLAGVNEQFF. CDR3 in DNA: TGTGCCAGCAGTTCACGACTAGCGGGAGTCAATGAGCAGTTCTTC.

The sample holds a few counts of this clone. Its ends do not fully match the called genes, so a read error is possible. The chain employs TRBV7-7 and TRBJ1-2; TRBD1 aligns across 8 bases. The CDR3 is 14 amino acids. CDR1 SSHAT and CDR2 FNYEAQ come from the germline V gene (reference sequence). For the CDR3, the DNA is TGTGCTAGCAGTCCTCTACAGGGGGGCTATGGCTACACCTTC. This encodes CASSPLQGGYGYTF.

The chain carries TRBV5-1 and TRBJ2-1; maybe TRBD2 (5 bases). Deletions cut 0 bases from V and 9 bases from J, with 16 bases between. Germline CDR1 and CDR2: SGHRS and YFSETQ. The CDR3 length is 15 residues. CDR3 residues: CASSLDGPARGEQFF. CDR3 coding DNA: TGCGCCAGCAGCTTGGACGGACCCGCCCGGGGTGAGCAGTTCTTC. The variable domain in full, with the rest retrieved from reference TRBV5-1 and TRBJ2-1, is KAGVTQTPRYLIKTRGQQVTLSCSPISGHRSVSWYQQTPGQGLQFLFEYFSETQRNKGNFPGRFSGRQFSNSRSEMNVSTLELGDSALYLCASSLDGPARGEQFFGPGTRLTVL.

CDR3 protein: CASSTKGTGSSTGELFF. CDR3 DNA: TGTGCCAGCTCAACAAAAGGGACAGGGTCTAGCACCGGGGAGCTGTTTTTT. The J gene is TRBJ2-2, the V gene TRBV18; 9 bases are a match to TRBD1. The CDR3 spans 17 residues. J was trimmed by 4 bases and V by 5 bases; bases with no gene match: 11. Germline CDR1 and CDR2: KGHSH and LQKENI.

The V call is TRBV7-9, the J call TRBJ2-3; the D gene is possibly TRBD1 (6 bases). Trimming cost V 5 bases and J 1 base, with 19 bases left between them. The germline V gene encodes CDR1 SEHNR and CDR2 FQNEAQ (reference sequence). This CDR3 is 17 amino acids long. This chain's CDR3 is CASSPIPGHMGTDTQYF. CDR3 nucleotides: TGTGCCAGCAGCCCAATTCCGGGACATATGGGCACAGATACGCAGTATTTT.

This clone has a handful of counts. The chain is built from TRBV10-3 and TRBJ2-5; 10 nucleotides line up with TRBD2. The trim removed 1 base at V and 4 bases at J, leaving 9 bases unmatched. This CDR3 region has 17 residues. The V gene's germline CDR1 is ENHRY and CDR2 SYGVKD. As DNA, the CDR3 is TGTGCCATCAGTGAGTACGTAGGGACTAGCGAGCGAGAGACCCAGTACTTC. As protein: CAISEYVGTSERETQYF.